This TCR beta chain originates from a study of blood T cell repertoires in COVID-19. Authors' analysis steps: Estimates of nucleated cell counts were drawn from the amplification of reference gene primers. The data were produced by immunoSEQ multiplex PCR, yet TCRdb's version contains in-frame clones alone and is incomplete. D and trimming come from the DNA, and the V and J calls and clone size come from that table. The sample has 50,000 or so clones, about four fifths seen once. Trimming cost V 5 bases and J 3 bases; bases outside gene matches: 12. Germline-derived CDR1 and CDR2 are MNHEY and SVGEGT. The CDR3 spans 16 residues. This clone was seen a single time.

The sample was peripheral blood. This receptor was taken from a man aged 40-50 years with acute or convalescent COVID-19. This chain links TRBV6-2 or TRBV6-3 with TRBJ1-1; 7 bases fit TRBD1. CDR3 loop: CASSPRRGRRDTEAFF. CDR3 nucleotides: TGTGCCAGCAGTCCCCGGAGGGGGCGAAGGGACACTGAAGCTTTCTTT.